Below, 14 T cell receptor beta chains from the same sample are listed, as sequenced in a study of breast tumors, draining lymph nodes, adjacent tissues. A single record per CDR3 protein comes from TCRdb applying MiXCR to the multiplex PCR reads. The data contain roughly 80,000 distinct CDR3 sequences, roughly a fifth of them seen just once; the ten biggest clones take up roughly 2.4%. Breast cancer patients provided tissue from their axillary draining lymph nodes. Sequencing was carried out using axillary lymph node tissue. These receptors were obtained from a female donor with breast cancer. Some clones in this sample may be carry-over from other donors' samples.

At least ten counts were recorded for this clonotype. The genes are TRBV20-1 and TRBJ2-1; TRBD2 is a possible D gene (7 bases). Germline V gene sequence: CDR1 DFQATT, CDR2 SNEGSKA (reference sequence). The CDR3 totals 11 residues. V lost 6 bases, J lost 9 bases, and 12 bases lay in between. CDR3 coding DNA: TGCAGTGCCAGGGAGGGGGGTGAGCAGTTCTTC. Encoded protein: CSAREGGEQFF.

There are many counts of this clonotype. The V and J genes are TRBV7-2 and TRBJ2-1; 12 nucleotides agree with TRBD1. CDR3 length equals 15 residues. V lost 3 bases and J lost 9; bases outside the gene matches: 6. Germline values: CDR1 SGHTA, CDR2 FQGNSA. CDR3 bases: TGTGCCAGCAGCTTCCCGGGACAGGGGGCCGGTGAGCAGTTCTTC. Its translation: CASSFPGQGAGEQFF.

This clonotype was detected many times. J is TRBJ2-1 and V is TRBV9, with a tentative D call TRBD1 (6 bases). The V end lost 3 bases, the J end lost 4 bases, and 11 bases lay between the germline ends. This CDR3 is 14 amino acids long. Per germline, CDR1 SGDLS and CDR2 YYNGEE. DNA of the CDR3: TGTGCCAGCAGCGGCCGGGACAATTACAATGAGCAGTTCTTC. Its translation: CASSGRDNYNEQFF.

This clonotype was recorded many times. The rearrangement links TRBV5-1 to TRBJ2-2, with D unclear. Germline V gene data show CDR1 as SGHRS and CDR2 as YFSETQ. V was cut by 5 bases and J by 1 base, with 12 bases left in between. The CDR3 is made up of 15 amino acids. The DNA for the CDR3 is TGCGCCAGCAGGGTACTACTGGGGAACACCGGGGAGCTGTTTTTT. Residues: CASRVLLGNTGELFF.

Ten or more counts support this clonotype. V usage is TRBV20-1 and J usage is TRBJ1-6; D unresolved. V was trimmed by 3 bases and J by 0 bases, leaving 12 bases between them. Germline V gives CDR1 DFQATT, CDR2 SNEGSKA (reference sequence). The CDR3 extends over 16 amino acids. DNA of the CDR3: TGCAGTGCTAGTGACGGCTCCGCCTCCTATAATTCACCCCTCCACTTT. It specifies CSASDGSASYNSPLHF.

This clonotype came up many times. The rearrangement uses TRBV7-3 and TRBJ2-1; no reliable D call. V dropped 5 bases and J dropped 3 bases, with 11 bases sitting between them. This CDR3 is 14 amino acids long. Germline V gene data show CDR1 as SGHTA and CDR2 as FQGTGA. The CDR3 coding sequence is TGTGCCAGCAGCCCTACCGGTGTCTACAATGAGCAGTTCTTC. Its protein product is CASSPTGVYNEQFF.

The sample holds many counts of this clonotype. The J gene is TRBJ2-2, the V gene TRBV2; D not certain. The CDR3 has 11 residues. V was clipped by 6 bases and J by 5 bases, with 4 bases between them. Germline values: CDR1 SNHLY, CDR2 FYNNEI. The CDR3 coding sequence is TGTGCCAGCAGGAGAACCGGGGAGCTGTTTTTT. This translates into CASRRTGELFF.

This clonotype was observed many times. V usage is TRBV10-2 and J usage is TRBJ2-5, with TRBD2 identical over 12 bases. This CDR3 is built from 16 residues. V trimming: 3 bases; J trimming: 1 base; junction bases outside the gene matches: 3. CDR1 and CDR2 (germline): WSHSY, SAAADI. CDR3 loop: CASSDGLAGIQETQYF. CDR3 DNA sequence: TGCGCCAGCAGTGACGGACTAGCGGGGATCCAAGAGACCCAGTACTTC.

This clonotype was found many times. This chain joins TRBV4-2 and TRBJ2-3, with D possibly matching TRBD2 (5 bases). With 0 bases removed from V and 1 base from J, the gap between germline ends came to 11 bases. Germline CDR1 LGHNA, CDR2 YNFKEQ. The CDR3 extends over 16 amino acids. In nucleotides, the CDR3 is TGTGCCAGCAGCCAAGATACACTAGTTGGCACAGATACGCAGTATTTT. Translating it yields CASSQDTLVGTDTQYF.

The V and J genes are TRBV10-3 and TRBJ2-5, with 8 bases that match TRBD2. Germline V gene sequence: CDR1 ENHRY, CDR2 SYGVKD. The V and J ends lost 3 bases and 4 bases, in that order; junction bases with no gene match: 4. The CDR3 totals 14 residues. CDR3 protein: CAISDRTSTETQYF. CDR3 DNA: TGTGCCATCAGTGATAGGACTAGCACAGAGACCCAGTACTTC.

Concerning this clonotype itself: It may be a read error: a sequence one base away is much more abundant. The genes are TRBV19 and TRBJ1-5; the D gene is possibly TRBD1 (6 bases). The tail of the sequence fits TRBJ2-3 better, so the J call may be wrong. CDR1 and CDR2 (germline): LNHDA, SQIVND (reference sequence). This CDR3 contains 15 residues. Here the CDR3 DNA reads TGTGCCAGTAGTCCCTCACAGGGTCGGAATCAGCCCCAGTATTTT. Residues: CASSPSQGRNQPQYF.

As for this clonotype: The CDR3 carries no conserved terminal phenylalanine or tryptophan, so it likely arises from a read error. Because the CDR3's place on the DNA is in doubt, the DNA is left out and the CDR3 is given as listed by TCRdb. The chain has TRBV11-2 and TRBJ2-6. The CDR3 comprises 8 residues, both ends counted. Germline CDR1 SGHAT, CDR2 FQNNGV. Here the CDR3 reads CASSYSSR.

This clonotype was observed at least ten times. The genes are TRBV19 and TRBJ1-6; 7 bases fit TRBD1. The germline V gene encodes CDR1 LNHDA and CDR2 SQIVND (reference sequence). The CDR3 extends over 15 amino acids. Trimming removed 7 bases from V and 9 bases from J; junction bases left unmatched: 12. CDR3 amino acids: CASTRYRGQISPLHF. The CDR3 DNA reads TGTGCCAGTACCCGTTACAGGGGACAAATTTCACCCCTCCACTTT.

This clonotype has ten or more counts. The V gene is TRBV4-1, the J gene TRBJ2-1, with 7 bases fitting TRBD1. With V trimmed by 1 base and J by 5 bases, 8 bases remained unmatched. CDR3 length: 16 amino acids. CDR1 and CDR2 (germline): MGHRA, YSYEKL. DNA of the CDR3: TGCGCCAGCAGCCAAGCTCGGGGACAGATCAACAATGAGCAGTTCTTC. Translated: CASSQARGQINNEQFF.